Presented here are 9 T cell receptor beta chains from one specimen sequenced in a study of control samples from healthy donors and cancer patients. Assay: immunoSEQ multiplex PCR; the TCRdb copy retains only in-frame clones and omits some. The sample holds 120,000 or so clones, 91% seen once. Specimen: blood. The receptors here all came from a man aged 18-30 years in good health.

V gene TRBV9 combines with J gene TRBJ1-1, with TRBD1 matching 7 bases. V was clipped by 4 bases and J by 6 bases; unmatched bases: 6. This CDR3 comprises 13 residues. Germline values: CDR1 SGDLS, CDR2 YYNGEE. CDR3 residues: CASSLTGVSEAFF. Here the CDR3 DNA reads TGTGCCAGCAGCCTTACAGGGGTCTCTGAAGCTTTCTTT. Looking up the rest from reference TRBV9 and TRBJ1-1 gives the full variable domain: DSGVTQTPKHLITATGQRVTLRCSPRSGDLSVYWYQQSLDQGLQFLIQYYNGEERAKGNILERFSAQQFPDLHSELNLSSLELGDSALYFCASSLTGVSEAFFGQGTRLTVV.

This chain links TRBV11-3 with TRBJ2-1; D gene ambiguous. Germline loops: CDR1 SGHNT, CDR2 YENEEA. V dropped 5 bases and J dropped 4 bases, with 6 bases sitting between them. The CDR3 consists of 12 residues. The CDR3 here is CASSRNYNEQFF. In nucleotides, the CDR3 is TGTGCCAGCAGCCGAAATTACAATGAGCAGTTCTTC.

This clone was observed many times. The chain links TRBV5-4 to TRBJ2-7, with TRBD1 matching over 9 bases. J lost 7 bases, V lost 4 bases, and 12 bases had no gene match. There are 15 residues in the CDR3. Germline loops: CDR1 SGHNT, CDR2 YYREEE (reference sequence). CDR3 DNA sequence: TGTGCCAGCAGCGCCGGGACAGGGACCTCGAGGGAGCAGTACTTC. This codes for CASSAGTGTSREQYF.

This clone was detected once. V gene TRBV7-9 combines with J gene TRBJ2-6; 11 bases are a match to TRBD1. Germline V lookup: CDR1 SEHNR, CDR2 FQNEAQ (reference sequence). J gave up 4 bases and V 3 bases, and 8 bases lay outside the gene matches. This CDR3 is 18 amino acids long. The CDR3, as DNA: TGTGCCAGCAGCTTTCCTGGACAGGGGGCGGAAGGGGCCAACGTCCTGACTTTC. It yields the protein CASSFPGQGAEGANVLTF. The whole variable domain, remainder taken from reference TRBV7-9 and TRBJ2-6, is DTGVSQNPRHKITKRGQNVTFRCDPISEHNRLYWYRQTLGQGPEFLTYFQNEAQLEKSRLLSDRFSAERPKGSFSTLEIQRTEQGDSAMYLCASSFPGQGAEGANVLTFGAGSRLTVL.

J is TRBJ2-3 and V is TRBV7-8; D possibly corresponds to TRBD2 (5 bases). Trimming removed 4 bases at V and 11 bases at J, with 16 bases between. The germline V gene has CDR1 SGHVS and CDR2 FQNEAQ. The CDR3 extends over 13 amino acids. CDR3 DNA sequence: TGTGCCAGCAGCTCTAGCCTCGCCTCTAGGCAGTATTTT. This codes for CASSSSLASRQYF.

The chain is built from TRBV9 and TRBJ2-1; perhaps TRBD1 as D (6 bases). The CDR3 loop spans 13 amino acids. The germline V gene has CDR1 SGDLS and CDR2 YYNGEE. The V and J ends lost 9 bases and 6 bases respectively, with 16 bases between them. In DNA form, the CDR3 reads TGTGCCACTCCGGGACACTACTCCAATGAGCAGTTCTTC. Translation gives CATPGHYSNEQFF.

The chain has TRBV12-5 and TRBJ1-3; 7 nucleotides match TRBD1. The junction had 11 bases not matched to a gene; V was cut back by 0 bases and J by 3 bases. CDR1 is LGHNT and CDR2 is FRNRAP in the germline V gene. The CDR3 runs to 18 residues. The CDR3 DNA follows: TGTGCTAGTGGTTTGGTACGACTGGGCAGGGGGAGTGGAAACACCATATATTTT. Residues: CASGLVRLGRGSGNTIYF.

This clone has a single count. The gene calls are TRBV11-2 and TRBJ2-7, with 8 bases that match TRBD1. V shed 1 base and J 7 bases; nucleotides not matched to a gene: 12. Germline V gives CDR1 SGHAT, CDR2 FQNNGV. This CDR3 region has 16 residues. CDR3 sequence: CASSLGYAGGSGEQYF. The CDR3 nucleotides read TGTGCCAGCAGCTTAGGATACGCAGGGGGCTCGGGGGAGCAGTACTTC.

This sequence joins TRBV15 and TRBJ1-2, with a possible D match to TRBD1 (5 bases). Germline CDR1 reads LNHNV; CDR2 reads YYDKDF (reference sequence). Trimming took 0 bases from V and 6 from J, leaving 17 bases between them. This CDR3 is built from 16 residues. CDR3 protein: CATSRDLRREYDGYTF. In DNA form, the CDR3 reads TGTGCCACCAGCAGAGATCTCCGCAGGGAGTATGATGGCTACACCTTC.